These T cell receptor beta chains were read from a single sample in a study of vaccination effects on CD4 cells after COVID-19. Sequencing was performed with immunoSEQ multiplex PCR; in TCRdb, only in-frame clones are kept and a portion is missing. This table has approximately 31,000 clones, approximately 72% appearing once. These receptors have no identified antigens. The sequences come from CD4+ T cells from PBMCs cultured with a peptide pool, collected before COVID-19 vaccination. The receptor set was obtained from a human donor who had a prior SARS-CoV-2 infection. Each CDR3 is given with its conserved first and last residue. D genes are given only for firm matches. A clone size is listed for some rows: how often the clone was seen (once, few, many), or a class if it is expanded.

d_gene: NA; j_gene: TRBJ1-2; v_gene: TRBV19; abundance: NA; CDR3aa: CASRPWGATDGGYGYTF; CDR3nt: TGTGCCAGTCGCCCATGGGGGGCGACAGACGGGGGTTATGGCTACACCTTC
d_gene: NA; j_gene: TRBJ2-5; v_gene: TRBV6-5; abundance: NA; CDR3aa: CASSYSLPYLRETQYF; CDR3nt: TGTGCCAGCAGTTACTCCCTCCCGTATCTGAGAGAGACCCAGTACTTC
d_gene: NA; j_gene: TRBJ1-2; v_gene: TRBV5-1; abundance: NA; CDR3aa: CASSLGPINYGYTF; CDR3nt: TGCGCCAGCAGCTTAGGACCTATTAACTATGGCTACACCTTC
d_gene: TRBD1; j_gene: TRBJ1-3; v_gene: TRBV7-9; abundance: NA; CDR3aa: CASSHNAGTGRANTIYF; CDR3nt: TGTGCCAGCAGCCATAACGCCGGGACAGGACGTGCAAACACCATATATTTT
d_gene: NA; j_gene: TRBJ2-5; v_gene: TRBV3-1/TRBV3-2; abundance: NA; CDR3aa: CASSQSGAGETQYF; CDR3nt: TGTGCCAGCAGCCAATCAGGGGCGGGAGAGACCCAGTACTTC
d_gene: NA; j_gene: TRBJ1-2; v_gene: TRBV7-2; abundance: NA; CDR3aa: CASSLNAGGYGYTF; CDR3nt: TGTGCCAGCAGCTTAAATGCCGGGGGCTATGGCTACACCTTC
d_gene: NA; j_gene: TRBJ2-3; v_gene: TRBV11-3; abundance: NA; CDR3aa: CASSWAPDTQYF; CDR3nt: TGTGCCAGCAGCTGGGCCCCAGATACGCAGTATTTT
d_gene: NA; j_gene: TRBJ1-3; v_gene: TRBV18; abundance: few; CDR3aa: CASSPLVPGEAGNTIYF; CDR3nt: TGTGCCAGCTCACCACTGGTTCCAGGGGAAGCTGGAAACACCATATATTTT
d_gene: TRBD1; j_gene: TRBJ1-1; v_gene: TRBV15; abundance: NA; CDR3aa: CATSRVQGAGEAFF; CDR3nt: TGTGCCACCAGCAGAGTACAGGGGGCGGGTGAAGCTTTCTTT
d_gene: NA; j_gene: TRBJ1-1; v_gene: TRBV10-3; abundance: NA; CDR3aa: CAISESRGGSTEAFF; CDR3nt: TGTGCCATCAGTGAGTCGCGGGGGGGTAGCACTGAAGCTTTCTTT
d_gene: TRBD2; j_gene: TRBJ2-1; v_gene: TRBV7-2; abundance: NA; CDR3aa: CASSATWTSSYNEQFF; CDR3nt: TGTGCCAGCAGCGCCACGTGGACTAGCAGCTACAATGAGCAGTTCTTC
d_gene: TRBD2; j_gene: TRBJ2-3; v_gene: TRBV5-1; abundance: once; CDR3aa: CASTRAGTSGGYSTDTQYF; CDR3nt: TGCGCCAGCACCCGAGCTGGGACTAGCGGGGGGTATAGCACAGATACGCAGTATTTT
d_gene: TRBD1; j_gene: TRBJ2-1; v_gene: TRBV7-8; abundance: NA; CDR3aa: CASSVRPGGYNEQFF; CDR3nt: TGTGCCAGCAGCGTACGACCAGGGGGCTACAATGAGCAGTTCTTC
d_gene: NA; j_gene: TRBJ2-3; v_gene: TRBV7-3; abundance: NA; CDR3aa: CASSPIHWGGKTDTQYF; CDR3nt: TGTGCCAGCAGCCCTATCCATTGGGGGGGCAAAACAGATACGCAGTATTTT
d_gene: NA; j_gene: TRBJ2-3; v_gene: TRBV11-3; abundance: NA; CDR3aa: CASSSPSTDTQYF; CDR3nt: TGTGCCAGCAGCAGCCCGAGCACAGATACGCAGTATTTT
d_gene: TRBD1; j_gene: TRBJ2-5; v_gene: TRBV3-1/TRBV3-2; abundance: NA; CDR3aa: CASSPPGQGEETQYF; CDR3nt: TGTGCCAGCAGCCCCCCCGGACAGGGGGAAGAGACCCAGTACTTC
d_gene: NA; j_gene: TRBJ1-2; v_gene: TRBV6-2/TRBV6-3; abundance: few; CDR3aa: CASSYLGAILEDYGYTF; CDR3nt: TGTGCCAGCAGTTACCTAGGGGCGATCCTCGAGGACTATGGCTACACCTTC
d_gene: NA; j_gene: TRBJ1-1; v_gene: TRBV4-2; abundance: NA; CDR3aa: CASSQTAGALNTEAFF; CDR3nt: TGTGCCAGCAGCCAAACTGCAGGGGCCCTGAACACTGAAGCTTTCTTT
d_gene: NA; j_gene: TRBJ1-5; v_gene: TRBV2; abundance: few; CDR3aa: CASTVYARASNQPQHF; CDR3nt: TGTGCCAGCACTGTGTATGCCAGGGCAAGCAATCAGCCCCAGCATTTT
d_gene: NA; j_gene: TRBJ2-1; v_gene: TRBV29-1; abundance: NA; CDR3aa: CSVEGRWESKGEQFF; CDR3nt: TGCAGCGTTGAAGGGAGGTGGGAGTCGAAGGGTGAGCAGTTCTTC
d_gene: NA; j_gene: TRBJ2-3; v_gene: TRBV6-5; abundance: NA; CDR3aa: CASSVGPGVDTQYF; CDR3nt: TGTGCCAGCAGCGTCGGGCCAGGGGTAGATACGCAGTATTTT
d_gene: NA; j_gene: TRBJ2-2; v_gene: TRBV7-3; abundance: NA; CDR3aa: CASSSGGGGTGELFF; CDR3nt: TGTGCCAGCAGCTCCGGAGGGGGTGGCACCGGGGAGCTGTTTTTT
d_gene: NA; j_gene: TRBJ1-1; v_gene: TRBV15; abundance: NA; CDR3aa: CATSRDRVNTEAFF; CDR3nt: TGTGCCACCAGCAGAGATCGGGTGAACACTGAAGCTTTCTTT
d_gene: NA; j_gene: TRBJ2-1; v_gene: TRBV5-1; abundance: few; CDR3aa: CASSTGPEGAHNEQFF; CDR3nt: TGCGCCAGCAGCACTGGCCCGGAGGGCGCCCACAATGAGCAGTTCTTC
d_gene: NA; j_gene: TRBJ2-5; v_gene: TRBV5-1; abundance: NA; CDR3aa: CASSLGRQGSVWETQYF; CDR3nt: TGCGCCAGCAGCTTGGGAAGGCAGGGGAGTGTGTGGGAGACCCAGTACTTC
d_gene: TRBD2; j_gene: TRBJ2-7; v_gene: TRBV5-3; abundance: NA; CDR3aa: CARRSPAGGRIPHIMGASYEQYF; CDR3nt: TGTGCCAGAAGATCCCCTGCGGGAGGGCGTATACCTCATATTATGGGGGCATCCTACGAGCAGTACTTC
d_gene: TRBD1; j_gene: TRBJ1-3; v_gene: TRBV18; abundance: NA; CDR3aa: CASSRGTGEGSSGNTIYF; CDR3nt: TGTGCCAGCTCACGGGGGACAGGGGAAGGCTCCTCTGGAAACACCATATATTTT
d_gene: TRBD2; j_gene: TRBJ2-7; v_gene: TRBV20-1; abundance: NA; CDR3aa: CSASMGGTDEQYF; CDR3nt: TGCAGTGCTAGTATGGGGGGGACTGACGAGCAGTACTTC
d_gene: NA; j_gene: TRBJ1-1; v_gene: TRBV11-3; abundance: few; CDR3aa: CASSTTGWGDTEAFF; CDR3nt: TGTGCCAGCAGTACTACAGGGTGGGGGGACACTGAAGCTTTCTTT
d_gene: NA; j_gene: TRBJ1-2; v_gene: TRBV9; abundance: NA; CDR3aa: CASSATGYYGYTF; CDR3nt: TGTGCCAGCAGCGCAACAGGGTACTATGGCTACACCTTC
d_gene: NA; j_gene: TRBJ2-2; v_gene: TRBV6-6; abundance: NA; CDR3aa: CASSPSGRDTGELFF; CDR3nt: TGTGCCAGCAGCCCCTCCGGGCGGGACACCGGGGAGCTGTTTTTT
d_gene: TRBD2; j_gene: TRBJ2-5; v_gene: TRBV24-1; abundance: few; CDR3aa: CATSDLLGRGQETQYF; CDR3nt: TGTGCCACCAGTGATTTGCTAGGGAGGGGCCAAGAGACCCAGTACTTC
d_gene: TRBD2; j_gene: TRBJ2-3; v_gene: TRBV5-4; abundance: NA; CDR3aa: CASRVTSGSTDTQYF; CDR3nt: TGTGCCAGCAGAGTGACTAGCGGGAGCACAGATACGCAGTATTTT
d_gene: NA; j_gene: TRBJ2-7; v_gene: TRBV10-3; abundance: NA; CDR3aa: CAILSGDRREQYF; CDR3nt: TGTGCCATTCTATCAGGGGATCGGAGGGAGCAGTACTTC
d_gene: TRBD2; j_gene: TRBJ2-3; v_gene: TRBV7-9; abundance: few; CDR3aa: CASSPSWIAGGSTDTQYF; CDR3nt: TGTGCCAGCAGCCCAAGTTGGATAGCGGGGGGTAGCACAGATACGCAGTATTTT
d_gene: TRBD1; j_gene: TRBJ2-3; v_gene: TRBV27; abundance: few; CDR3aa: CASSLFGTGGSADTQYF; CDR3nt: TGTGCCAGCAGTTTATTCGGGACAGGGGGATCTGCAGATACGCAGTATTTT
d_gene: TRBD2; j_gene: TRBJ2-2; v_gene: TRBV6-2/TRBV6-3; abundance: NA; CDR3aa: CASSTTSPKTGELFF; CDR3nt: TGTGCCAGCAGTACGACTAGCCCTAAGACCGGGGAGCTGTTTTTT
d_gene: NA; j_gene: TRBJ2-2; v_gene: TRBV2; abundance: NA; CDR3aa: CASSDGTLSDTGELFF; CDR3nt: TGTGCCAGCAGTGATGGGACCCTTTCCGACACCGGGGAGCTGTTTTTT
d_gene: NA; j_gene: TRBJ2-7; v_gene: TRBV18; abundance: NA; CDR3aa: CASSQTYSGDEQYF; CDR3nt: TGTGCCAGCTCACAGACGTACTCAGGAGACGAGCAGTACTTC
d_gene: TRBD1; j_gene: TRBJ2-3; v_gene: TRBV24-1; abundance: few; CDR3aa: CATSDNRGLTDTQYF; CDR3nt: TGTGCCACCAGTGACAACAGGGGGCTCACAGATACGCAGTATTTT
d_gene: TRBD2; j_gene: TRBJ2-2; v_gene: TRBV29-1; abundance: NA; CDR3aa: CSVEEGGVGELFF; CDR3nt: TGCAGCGTTGAAGAGGGGGGGGTCGGGGAGCTGTTTTTT
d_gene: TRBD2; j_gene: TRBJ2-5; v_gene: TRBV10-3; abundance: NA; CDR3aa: CAISEGRTSVWETQYF; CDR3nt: TGTGCCATCAGTGAGGGTCGGACTAGTGTCTGGGAGACCCAGTACTTC
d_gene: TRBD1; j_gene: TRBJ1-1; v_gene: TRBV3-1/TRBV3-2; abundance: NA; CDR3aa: CASSHAGGSEAFF; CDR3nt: TGTGCCAGCAGCCATGCAGGGGGGTCTGAAGCTTTCTTT
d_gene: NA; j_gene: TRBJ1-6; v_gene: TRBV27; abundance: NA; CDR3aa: CASSSGPVPRSPLHF; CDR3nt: TGTGCCAGCAGTTCCGGGCCCGTCCCTAGATCACCCCTCCACTTT
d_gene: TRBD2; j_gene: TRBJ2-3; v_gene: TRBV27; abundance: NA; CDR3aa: CASSTYPPTSGSGGDTQYF; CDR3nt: TGTGCCAGCAGTACTTACCCCCCGACTAGCGGGAGTGGAGGAGATACGCAGTATTTT
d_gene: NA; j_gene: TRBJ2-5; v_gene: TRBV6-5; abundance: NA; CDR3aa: CASSFPGGEETQYF; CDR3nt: TGTGCCAGCAGTTTTCCCGGGGGTGAAGAGACCCAGTACTTC
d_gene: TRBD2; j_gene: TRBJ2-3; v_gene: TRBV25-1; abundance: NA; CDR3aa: CASSDFSSGRLTDTQYF; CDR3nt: TGTGCCAGCAGTGATTTTAGTAGCGGGAGGCTCACAGATACGCAGTATTTT
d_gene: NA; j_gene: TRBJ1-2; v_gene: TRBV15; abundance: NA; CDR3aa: CATSRGQGTGGYTF; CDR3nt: TGTGCCACCAGCAGAGGCCAGGGCACGGGCGGCTACACCTTC
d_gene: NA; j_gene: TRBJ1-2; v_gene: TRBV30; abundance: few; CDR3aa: CAHEREYYGYTF; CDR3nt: TGTGCCCATGAGAGGGAATACTATGGCTACACCTTC
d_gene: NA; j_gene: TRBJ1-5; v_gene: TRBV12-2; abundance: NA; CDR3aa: CASRLASFGGSNQPQHF; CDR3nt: TGTGCAAGTCGCTTAGCCAGCTTTGGGGGTAGCAATCAGCCCCAGCATTTT